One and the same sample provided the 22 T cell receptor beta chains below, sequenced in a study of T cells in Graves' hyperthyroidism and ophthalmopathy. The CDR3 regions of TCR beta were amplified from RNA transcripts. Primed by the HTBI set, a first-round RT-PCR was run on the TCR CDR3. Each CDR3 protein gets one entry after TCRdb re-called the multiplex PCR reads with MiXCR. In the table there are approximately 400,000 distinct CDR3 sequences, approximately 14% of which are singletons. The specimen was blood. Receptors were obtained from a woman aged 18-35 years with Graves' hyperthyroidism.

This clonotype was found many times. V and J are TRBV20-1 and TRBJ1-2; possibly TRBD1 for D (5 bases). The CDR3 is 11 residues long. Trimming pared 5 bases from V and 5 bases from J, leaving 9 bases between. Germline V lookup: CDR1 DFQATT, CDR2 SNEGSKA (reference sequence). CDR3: CSAGDEYGYTF. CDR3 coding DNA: TGCAGTGCTGGGGACGAATATGGCTACACCTTC.

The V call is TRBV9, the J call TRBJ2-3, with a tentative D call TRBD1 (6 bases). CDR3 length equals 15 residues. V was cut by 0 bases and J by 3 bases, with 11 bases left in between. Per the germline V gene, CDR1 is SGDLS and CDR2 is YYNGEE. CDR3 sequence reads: CASSVAGERTDTQYF. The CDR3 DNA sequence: TGTGCCAGCAGCGTAGCAGGGGAGAGAACAGATACGCAGTATTTT.

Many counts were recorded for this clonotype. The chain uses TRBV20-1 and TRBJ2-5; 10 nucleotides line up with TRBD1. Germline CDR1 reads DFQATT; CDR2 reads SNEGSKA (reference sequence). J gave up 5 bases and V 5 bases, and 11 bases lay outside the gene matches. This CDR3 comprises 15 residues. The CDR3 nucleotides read TGCAGTGCTCATCCCGGGACAGGGGCTAGGGAGACCCAGTACTTC. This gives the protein CSAHPGTGARETQYF.

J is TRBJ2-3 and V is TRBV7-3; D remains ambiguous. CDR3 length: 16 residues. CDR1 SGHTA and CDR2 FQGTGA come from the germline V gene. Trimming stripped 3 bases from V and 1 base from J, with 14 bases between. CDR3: CASSFAAAEGTDTQYF. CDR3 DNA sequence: TGTGCCAGCAGCTTCGCGGCTGCGGAAGGCACAGATACGCAGTATTTT.

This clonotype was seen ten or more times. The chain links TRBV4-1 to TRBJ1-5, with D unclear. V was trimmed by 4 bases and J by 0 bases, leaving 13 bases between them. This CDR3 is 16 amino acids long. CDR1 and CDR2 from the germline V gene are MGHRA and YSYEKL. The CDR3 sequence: CASSPSPVNSNQPQHF. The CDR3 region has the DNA TGCGCCAGCAGCCCCTCGCCCGTGAATAGCAATCAGCCCCAGCATTTT.

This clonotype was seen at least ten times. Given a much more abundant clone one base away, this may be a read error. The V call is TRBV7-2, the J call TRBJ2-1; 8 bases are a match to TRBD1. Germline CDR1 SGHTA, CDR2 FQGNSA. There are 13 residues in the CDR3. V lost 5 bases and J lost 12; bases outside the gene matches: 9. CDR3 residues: CASSPRQGHGQFF. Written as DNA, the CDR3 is TGTGCCAGCAGCCCCCGACAGGGGCATGGGCAGTTCTTC.

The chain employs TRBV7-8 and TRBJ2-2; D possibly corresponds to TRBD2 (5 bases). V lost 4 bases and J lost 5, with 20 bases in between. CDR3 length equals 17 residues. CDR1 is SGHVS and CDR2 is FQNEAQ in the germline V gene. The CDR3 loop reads CASSSGSHNFYTGELFF. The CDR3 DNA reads TGTGCCAGCAGCTCGGGATCACACAATTTTTATACCGGGGAGCTGTTTTTT. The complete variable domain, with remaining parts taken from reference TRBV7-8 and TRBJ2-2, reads GAGVSQSPRYKVAKRGQDVALRCDPISGHVSLFWYQQALGQGPEFLTYFQNEAQLDKSGLPSDRFFAERPEGSVSTLKIQRTQQEDSAVYLCASSSGSHNFYTGELFFGEGSRLTVL.

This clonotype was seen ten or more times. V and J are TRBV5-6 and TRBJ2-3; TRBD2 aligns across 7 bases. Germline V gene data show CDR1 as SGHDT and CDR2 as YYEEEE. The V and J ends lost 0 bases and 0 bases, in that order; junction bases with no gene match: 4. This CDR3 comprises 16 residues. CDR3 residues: CASSLELGGSTDTQYF. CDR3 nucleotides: TGTGCCAGCAGCTTGGAGTTGGGGGGGAGCACAGATACGCAGTATTTT.

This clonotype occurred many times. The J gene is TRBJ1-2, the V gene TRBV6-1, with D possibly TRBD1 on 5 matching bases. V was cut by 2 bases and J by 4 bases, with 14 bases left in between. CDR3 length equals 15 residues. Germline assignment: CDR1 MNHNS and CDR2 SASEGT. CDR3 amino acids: CASSEYKGTAYGYTF. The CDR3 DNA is TGTGCCAGCAGTGAATATAAGGGGACGGCCTATGGCTACACCTTC.

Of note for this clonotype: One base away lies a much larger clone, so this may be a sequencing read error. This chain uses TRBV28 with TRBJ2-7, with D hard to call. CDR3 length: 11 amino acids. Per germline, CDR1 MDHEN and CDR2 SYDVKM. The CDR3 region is CVSKSSYEQYF. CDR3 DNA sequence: TGTGTCAGCAAGAGCTCCTACGAGCAGTACTTC.

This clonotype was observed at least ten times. For the CDR3, the DNA is TGTGCCAGCAGGAAAGTTCGGGGCAGGACCTACGAGCAGTACTTC. Protein: CASRKVRGRTYEQYF. The chain combines TRBV11-2 with TRBJ2-7; D assignment may be TRBD1 or TRBD2 (5 bases each). Germline V lookup: CDR1 SGHAT, CDR2 FQNNGV. The V and J ends lost 6 bases and 2 bases respectively, with 17 bases between them. The CDR3 consists of 15 residues.

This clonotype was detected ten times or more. CDR3 region: CASSNRDRGRFNPNTEAFF. In nucleotides, the CDR3 is TGTGCCAGCAGTAACCGGGACAGGGGCCGATTTAACCCTAACACTGAAGCTTTCTTT. The chain couples TRBV6-1 to TRBJ1-1, with 10 bases that match TRBD1. Losses at the gene ends were 5 bases for V and 2 bases for J; bases not matched to a gene: 17. Germline V gene sequence: CDR1 MNHNS, CDR2 SASEGT. This CDR3 comprises 19 residues.

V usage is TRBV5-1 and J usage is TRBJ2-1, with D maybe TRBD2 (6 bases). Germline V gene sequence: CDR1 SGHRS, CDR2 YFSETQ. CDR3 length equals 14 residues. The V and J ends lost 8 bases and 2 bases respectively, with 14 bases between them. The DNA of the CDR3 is TGCGCCAGTCGAACCTGGGGGGCCTACAATGAGCAGTTCTTC. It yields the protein CASRTWGAYNEQFF.

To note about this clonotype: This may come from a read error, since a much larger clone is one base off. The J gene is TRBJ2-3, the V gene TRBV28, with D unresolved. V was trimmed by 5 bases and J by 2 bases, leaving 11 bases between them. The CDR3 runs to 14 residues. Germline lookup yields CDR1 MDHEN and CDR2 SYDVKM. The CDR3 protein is CASSNKINTDTQYF. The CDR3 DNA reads TGTGCCAGCAGTAACAAAATTAACACAGATACGCAGTATTTT. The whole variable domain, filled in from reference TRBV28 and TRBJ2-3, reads DVKVTQSSRYLVKRTGEKVFLECVQDMDHENMFWYRQDPGLGLRLIYFSYDVKMKEKGDIPEGYSVSREKKERFSLILESASTNQTSMYLCASSNKINTDTQYFGPGTRLTVL.

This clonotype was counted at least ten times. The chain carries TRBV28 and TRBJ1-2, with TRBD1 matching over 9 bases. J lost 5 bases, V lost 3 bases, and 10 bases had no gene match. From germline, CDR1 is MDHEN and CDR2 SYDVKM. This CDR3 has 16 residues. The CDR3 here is CASSFNRGPLTYGYTF. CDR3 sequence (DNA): TGTGCCAGCAGTTTCAACAGGGGGCCATTGACTTATGGCTACACCTTC.

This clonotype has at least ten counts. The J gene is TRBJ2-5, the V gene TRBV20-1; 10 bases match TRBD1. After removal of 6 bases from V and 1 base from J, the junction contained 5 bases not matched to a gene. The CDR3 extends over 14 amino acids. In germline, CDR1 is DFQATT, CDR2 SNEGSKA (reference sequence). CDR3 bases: TGCAGTGCGTGGACAGGGGGGGCCCAAGAGACCCAGTACTTC. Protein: CSAWTGGAQETQYF.

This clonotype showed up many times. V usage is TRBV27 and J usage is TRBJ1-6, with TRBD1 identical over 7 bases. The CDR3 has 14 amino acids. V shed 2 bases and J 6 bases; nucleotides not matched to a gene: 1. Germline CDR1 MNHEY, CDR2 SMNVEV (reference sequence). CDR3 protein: CASSLHRGNSPLHF. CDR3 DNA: TGTGCCAGCAGTTTACACAGGGGTAATTCACCCCTCCACTTT.

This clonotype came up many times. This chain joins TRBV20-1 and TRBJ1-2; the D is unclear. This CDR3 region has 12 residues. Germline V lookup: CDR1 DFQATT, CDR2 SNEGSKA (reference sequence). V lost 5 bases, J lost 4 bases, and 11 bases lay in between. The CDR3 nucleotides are TGCAGTGCTCTCCCCCAGGCCTATGGCTACACCTTC. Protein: CSALPQAYGYTF.

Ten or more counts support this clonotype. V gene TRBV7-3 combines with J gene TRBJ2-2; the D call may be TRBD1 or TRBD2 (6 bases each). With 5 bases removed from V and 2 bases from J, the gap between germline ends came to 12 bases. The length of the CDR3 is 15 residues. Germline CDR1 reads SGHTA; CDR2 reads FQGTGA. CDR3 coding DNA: TGTGCCAGCAGCCCGGGGGCCTCAAACACCGGGGAGCTGTTTTTT. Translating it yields CASSPGASNTGELFF.

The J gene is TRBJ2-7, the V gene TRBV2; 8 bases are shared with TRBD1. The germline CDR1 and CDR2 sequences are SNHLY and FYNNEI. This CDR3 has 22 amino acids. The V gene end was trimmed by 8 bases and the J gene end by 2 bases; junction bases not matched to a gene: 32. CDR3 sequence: CASSPLVRASGLVGQAPYEQYF. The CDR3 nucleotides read TGTGCCAGCTCACCACTTGTCCGGGCATCGGGTTTGGTGGGACAGGCACCCTACGAGCAGTACTTC.

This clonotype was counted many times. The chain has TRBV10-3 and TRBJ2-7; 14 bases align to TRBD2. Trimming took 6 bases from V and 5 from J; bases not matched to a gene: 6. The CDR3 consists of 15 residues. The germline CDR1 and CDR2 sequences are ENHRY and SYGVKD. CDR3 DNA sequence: TGTGCCATCAGGGTGGGACTAGCGGGGGCCAACGAGCAGTACTTC. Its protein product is CAIRVGLAGANEQYF.

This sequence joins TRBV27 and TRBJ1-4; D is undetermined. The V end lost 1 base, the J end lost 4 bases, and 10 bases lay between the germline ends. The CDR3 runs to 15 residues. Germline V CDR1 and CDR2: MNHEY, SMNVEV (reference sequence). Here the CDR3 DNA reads TGTGCCAGCAGTTTATTTGCCACCCTTAATGAAAAACTGTTTTTT. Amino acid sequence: CASSLFATLNEKLFF.